This record looks at one T cell receptor (beta chain) sequence and its context. The source of the sample is a study of blood T cell repertoires in COVID-19. Deletions cut 3 bases from V and 5 bases from J, with 17 bases between. Germline V gene data show CDR1 as SGHVS and CDR2 as FNYEAQ. This CDR3 has 16 amino acids. Assay used: immunoSEQ multiplex PCR; TCRdb lists only in-frame clones, some missing. The data contain 200,000 to 250,000 clones, approximately 87% of them singletons. Material for sequencing was peripheral blood. This sequence was found in a woman between 45 and 60 years old with acute or convalescent COVID-19. The gene calls are TRBV7-6 and TRBJ2-1, with D perhaps TRBD1 (6 bases). The CDR3 nucleotides read TGTGCCAGCAGCTTGGGAACTCCCAGGGGCGACAATGAGCAGTTCTTC. Its translation is CASSLGTPRGDNEQFF.